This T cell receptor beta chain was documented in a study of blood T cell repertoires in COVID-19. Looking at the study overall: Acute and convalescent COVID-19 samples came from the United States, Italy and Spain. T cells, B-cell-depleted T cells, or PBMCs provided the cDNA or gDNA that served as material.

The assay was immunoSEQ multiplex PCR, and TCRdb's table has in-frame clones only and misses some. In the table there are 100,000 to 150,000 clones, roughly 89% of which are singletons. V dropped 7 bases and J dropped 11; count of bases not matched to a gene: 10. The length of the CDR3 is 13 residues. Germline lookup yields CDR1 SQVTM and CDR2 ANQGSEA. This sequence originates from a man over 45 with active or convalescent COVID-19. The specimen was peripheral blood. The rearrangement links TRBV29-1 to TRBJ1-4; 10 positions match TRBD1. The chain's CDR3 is CSAGQGGIGKLFF. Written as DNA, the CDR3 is TGCAGCGCTGGACAGGGGGGAATTGGGAAACTGTTTTTT.